One and the same sample provided the 6 T cell receptor beta chains below, sequenced in a study of T cells in Graves' hyperthyroidism and ophthalmopathy. Amplification targeted TCR beta CDR3 regions from RNA transcripts. In the first-round RT-PCR of the TCR CDR3, the HTBI primer set was used. TCRdb redid the calling of the multiplex PCR reads with MiXCR, one entry per CDR3 protein. The sample consists of approximately 480,000 distinct CDR3 sequences, about 20% of them appearing once. Sequences were obtained from blood. These receptors were collected from a man aged 18 to 30 with Graves' hyperthyroidism.

This sequence joins TRBV2 and TRBJ2-7, with D tentatively TRBD1 or TRBD2 (5 bases each). This CDR3 is built from 15 residues. Deletions cut 2 bases from V and 9 bases from J, with 20 bases between. The germline V gene has CDR1 SNHLY and CDR2 FYNNEI. CDR3 nucleotide sequence: TGTGCCAGCAGTGAATTGGACCGAGGGGCTTCCGGGCAGTACTTC. Translated, it gives CASSELDRGASGQYF.

The chain is built from TRBV19 and TRBJ1-2; D not resolved. Trimming pared 0 bases from V and 0 bases from J, leaving 8 bases between. The CDR3 extends over 15 amino acids. The germline gives CDR1 LNHDA, CDR2 SQIVND (reference sequence). CDR3 coding DNA: TGTGCCAGTAGTATAGATTGGGCGGCTAACTATGGCTACACCTTC. It encodes CASSIDWAANYGYTF. Full variable domain (missing parts from reference TRBV19 and TRBJ1-2): DGGITQSPKYLFRKEGQNVTLSCEQNLNHDAMYWYRQDPGQGLRLIYYSQIVNDFQKGDIAEGYSVSREKKESFPLTVTSAQKNPTAFYLCASSIDWAANYGYTFGSGTRLTVV.

The chain carries TRBV28 and TRBJ2-7; 12 bases align to TRBD1. V was clipped by 5 bases and J by 5 bases; unmatched bases: 7. CDR1 is MDHEN and CDR2 is SYDVKM in the germline V gene. The CDR3 runs 15 residues. The CDR3 nucleotides read TGTGCCAGCAGTCCTGGGACAGGGGGCCCCAACGAGCAGTACTTC. This translates into CASSPGTGGPNEQYF.

There are many counts of this clonotype. This rearrangement joins TRBV7-8 to TRBJ2-7; 8 positions agree with TRBD1. This CDR3 comprises 14 residues. Germline CDR1 is SGHVS and CDR2 is FQNEAQ. The trim removed 5 bases at V and 2 bases at J, leaving 5 bases unmatched. CDR3 nucleotide sequence: TGTGCCAGCAGCCGGGACAGGTACACCTACGAGCAGTACTTC. This sequence encodes CASSRDRYTYEQYF.

The V call is TRBV4-2, the J call TRBJ2-2, with 8 positions matching TRBD1. V lost 3 bases to trimming and J lost 6 bases; unmatched junction nucleotides: 6. The CDR3 has 15 amino acids. CDR1 and CDR2 from the germline V gene are LGHNA and YNFKEQ. The CDR3 loop is CASSHFGQGPGELFF. Here the CDR3 DNA reads TGTGCCAGCAGCCATTTTGGACAGGGCCCCGGGGAGCTGTTTTTT.

This clonotype was counted many times. V and J are TRBV2 and TRBJ1-5; D gene uncertain. Per the germline V gene, CDR1 is SNHLY and CDR2 is FYNNEI. This CDR3 contains 12 residues. V dropped 4 bases and J dropped 4 bases, with 5 bases sitting between them. CDR3 amino acids: CASSAGNQPQHF. Here the CDR3 DNA reads TGTGCCAGCAGTGCGGGAAATCAGCCCCAGCATTTT.